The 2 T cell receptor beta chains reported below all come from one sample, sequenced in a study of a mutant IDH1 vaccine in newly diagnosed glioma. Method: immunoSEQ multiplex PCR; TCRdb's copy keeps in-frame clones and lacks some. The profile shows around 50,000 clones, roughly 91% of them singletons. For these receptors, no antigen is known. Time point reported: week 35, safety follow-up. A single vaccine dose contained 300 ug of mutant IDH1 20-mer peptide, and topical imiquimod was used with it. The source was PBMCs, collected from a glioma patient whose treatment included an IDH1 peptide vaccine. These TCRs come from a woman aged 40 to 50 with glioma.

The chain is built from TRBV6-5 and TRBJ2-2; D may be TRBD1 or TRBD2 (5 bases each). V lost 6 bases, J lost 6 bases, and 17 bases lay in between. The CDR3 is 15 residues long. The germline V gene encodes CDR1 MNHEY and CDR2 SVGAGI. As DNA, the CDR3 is TGTGCCAGCAGAACCCGGGACGTTGGGTCCGGGGAGCTGTTTTTT. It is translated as CASRTRDVGSGELFF.

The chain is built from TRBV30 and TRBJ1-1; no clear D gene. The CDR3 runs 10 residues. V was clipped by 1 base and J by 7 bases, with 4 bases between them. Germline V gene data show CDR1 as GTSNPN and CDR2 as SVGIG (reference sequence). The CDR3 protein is CAWSALEAFF. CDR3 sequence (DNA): TGTGCCTGGAGTGCCCTTGAAGCTTTCTTT.